The T cell receptor (beta chain) under discussion was sequenced for a study of T cell clonality in common variable immunodeficiency. Study results and caveats: CVID subjects shared fewer TCRbeta clones than healthy controls did.

This clone was seen ten or more times. What it recognizes is unknown. The read ends 3 residues early relative to the CDR3; the germline J gene fills the gap. The germline V gene has CDR1 DFQATT and CDR2 SNEGSKA (reference sequence). The CDR3 length is 16 residues. V dropped 6 bases and J dropped 1 base, with 18 bases sitting between them. Using immunoSEQ multiplex PCR, the repertoire was profiled, and TCRdb retains in-frame clones only, with some absent. This sample carries about 52,000 clones and no singletons, and more than 1.5% goes to the top ten. V is TRBV20-1 and J is TRBJ2-2; perhaps TRBD2 as D (5 bases). The source is a person between 18 and 75 years old in good health. Sequences were obtained from peripheral blood mononuclear cells. The CDR3 bases that were read are TGCAGTGCCACCCATGCAGAGGGTTTGAACACCGGGGAG. It specifies CSATHAEGLNTGE. The whole CDR3 sequence is CSATHAEGLNTGELFF.